This T cell receptor beta chain was obtained from a study of shared clonotypes between healthy human individuals. Naivety among CD8 cells was defined by CD45RO negativity and positive CCR7 selection, thereby excluding terminally differentiated effector memory CD45RA+ cells. Generated by immunoSEQ multiplex PCR, the TCRdb table keeps only in-frame clones and is missing some. The sample consists of hundreds of thousands of clones, around 92% of them appearing once. This receptor was obtained from a man between 25 and 39 years old in good health. Input material: naive CD8+ T cells sorted from blood.

The CDR3 coding sequence is TGTGCCTGGAGTGAATACAGGGGCGCTGAAGCTTTCTTT. It is translated as CAWSEYRGAEAFF. J is TRBJ1-1 and V is TRBV30; the match to TRBD1 covers 7 bases. This CDR3 region has 13 residues. J lost 6 bases, V lost 1 base, and 5 bases had no gene match. In germline, CDR1 is GTSNPN, CDR2 SVGIG (reference sequence). Full variable domain (rest looked up from reference TRBV30 and TRBJ1-1): SQTIHQWPATLVQPVGSPLSLECTVEGTSNPNLYWYRQAAGRGLQLLFYSVGIGQISSEVPQNLSASRPQDRQFILSSKKLLLSDSGFYLCAWSEYRGAEAFFGQGTRLTVV.